This section outlines one TCR beta chain sequence together with its context. Its target is not known. The entry originates in a study of post-analysis software for immune sequencing data. General observations from the study: The study found TRBV5-6, TRBV5-1 and TRBV20-1 among a few TRBV segments more frequent in patients than controls.

Built from TCR beta cDNA, the libraries had unique molecular identifiers in them. TCRdb analysed the PCR reads with MiXCR anew, one entry per CDR3 protein. The table records 820,000 or so distinct CDR3 sequences, approximately 53% of them present only once. The CDR3 runs to 16 residues. Germline V CDR1 and CDR2: SGHVS, FNYEAQ. V lost 7 bases to trimming and J lost 3 bases, with 19 bases between them. The source of this sequence is a girl between 10 and 17 years old with multiple sclerosis. Input material: blood. The chain recombines TRBV7-6 with TRBJ2-1, with D maybe TRBD2 (8 bases). The CDR3 DNA reads TGTGCCAGCAAATCGGGAGGGGACAGCGGCTACAATGAGCAGTTCTTC. Amino acid sequence: CASKSGGDSGYNEQFF.